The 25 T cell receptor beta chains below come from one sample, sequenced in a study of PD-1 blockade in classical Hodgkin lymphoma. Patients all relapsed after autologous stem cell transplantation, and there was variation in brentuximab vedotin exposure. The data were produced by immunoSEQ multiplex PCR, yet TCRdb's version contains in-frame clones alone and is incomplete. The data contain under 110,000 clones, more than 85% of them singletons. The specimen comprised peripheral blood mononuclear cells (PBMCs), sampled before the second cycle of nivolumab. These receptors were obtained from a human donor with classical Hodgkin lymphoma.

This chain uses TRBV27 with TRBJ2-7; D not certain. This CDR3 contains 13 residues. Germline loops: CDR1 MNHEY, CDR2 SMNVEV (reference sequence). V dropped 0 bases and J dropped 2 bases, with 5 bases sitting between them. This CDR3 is CASSLSSTYEQYF. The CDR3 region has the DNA TGTGCCAGCAGTTTATCGTCCACCTACGAGCAGTACTTC.

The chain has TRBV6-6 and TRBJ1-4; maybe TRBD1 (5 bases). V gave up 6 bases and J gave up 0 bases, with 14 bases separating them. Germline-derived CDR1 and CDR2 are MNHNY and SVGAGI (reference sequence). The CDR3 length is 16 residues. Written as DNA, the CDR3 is TGTGCCAGCAGCAATATCGGGGGTTCAACTAATGAAAAACTGTTTTTT. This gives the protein CASSNIGGSTNEKLFF.

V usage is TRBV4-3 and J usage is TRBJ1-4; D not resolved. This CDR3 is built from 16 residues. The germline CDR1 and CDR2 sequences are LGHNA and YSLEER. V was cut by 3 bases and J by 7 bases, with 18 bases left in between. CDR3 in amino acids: CASSHSPEGISEKLFF. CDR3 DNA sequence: TGCGCCAGCAGCCACTCTCCGGAGGGAATTAGTGAAAAACTGTTTTTT.

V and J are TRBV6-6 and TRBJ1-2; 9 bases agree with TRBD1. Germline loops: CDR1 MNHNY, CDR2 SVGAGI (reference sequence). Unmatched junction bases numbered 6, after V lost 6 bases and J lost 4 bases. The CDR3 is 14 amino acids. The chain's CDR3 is CASSSDRGGYGYTF. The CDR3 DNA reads TGTGCCAGCAGCTCGGACAGGGGAGGCTATGGCTACACCTTC.

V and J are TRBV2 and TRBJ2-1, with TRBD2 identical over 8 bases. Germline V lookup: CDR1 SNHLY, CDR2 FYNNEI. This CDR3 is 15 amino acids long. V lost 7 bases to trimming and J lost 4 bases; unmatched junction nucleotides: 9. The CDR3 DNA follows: TGTGCCAGCAAACTTGTAGCGGGGACTTACAATGAGCAGTTCTTC. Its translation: CASKLVAGTYNEQFF.

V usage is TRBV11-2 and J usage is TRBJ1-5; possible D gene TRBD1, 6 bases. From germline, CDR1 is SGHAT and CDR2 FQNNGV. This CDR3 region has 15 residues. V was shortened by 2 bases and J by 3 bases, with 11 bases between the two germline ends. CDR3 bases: TGTGCCAGCAGCTTAAGTTGGGGGCCCAATCAGCCCCAGCATTTT. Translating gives CASSLSWGPNQPQHF.

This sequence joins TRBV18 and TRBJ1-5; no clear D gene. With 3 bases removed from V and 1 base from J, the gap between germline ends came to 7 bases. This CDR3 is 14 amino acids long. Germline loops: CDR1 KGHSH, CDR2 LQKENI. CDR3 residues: CASSPAQSNQPQHF. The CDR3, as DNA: TGTGCCAGCTCACCGGCCCAAAGCAATCAGCCCCAGCATTTT.

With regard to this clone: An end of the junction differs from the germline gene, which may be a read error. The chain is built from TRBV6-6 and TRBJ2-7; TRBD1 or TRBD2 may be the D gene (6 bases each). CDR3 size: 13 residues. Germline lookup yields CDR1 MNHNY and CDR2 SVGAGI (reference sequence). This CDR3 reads CASSYSREGGQHF. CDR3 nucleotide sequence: TGTGCCAGCAGTTACTCGCGTGAGGGGGGCCAGCACTTC.

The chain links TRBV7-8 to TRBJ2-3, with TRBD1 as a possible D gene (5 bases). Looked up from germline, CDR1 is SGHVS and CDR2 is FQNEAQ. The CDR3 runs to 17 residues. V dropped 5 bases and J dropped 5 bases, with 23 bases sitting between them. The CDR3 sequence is CASSPETAMGREDTQYF. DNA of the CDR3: TGTGCCAGCAGCCCGGAGACAGCGATGGGTCGTGAAGATACGCAGTATTTT.

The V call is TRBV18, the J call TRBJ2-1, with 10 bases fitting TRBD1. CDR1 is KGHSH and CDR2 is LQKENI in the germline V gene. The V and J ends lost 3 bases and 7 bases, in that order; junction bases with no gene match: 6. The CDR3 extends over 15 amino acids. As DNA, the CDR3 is TGTGCCAGCTCACCCCGGGACAGGGGTGGTAATGAGCAGTTCTTC. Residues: CASSPRDRGGNEQFF.

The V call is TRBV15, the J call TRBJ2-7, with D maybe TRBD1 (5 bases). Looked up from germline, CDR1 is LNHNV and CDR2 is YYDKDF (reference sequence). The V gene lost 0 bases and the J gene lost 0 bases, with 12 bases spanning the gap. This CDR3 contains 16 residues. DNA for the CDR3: TGTGCCACCAGCAGAGATAAACAGGCCTACTCCTACGAGCAGTACTTC. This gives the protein CATSRDKQAYSYEQYF. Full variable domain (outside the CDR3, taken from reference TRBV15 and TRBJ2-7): DAMVIQNPRYQVTQFGKPVTLSCSQTLNHNVMYWYQQKSSQAPKLLFHYYDKDFNNEADTPDNFQSRRPNTSFCFLDIRSPGLGDTAMYLCATSRDKQAYSYEQYFGPGTRLTVT.

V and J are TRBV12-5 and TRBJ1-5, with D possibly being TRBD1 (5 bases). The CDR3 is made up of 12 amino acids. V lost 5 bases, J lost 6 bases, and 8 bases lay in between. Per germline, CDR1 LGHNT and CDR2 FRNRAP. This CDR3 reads CASGQGFQPQHF. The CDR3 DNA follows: TGTGCTAGTGGTCAGGGTTTTCAGCCCCAGCATTTT.

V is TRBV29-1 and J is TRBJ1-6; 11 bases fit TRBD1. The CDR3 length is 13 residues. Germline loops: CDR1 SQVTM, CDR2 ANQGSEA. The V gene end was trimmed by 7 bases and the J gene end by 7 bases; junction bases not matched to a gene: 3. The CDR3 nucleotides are TGCAGCGCAAGGACAGGGGGCAATTCACCCCTCCACTTT. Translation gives CSARTGGNSPLHF.

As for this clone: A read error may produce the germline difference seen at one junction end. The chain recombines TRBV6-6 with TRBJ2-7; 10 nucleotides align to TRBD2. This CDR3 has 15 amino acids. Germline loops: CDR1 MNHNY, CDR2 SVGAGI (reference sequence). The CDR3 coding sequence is TGTGCCAGCAGCTACTCCGGGACTAGCGATCGCGAGCAGTACTTC. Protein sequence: CASSYSGTSDREQYF.

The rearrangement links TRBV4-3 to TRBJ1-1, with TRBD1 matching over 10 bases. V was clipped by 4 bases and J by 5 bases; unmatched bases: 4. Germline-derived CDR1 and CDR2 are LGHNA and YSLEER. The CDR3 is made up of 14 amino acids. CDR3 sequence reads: CASSLDRGPTEAFF. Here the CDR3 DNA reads TGCGCCAGCAGCCTTGACAGGGGGCCAACTGAAGCTTTCTTT.

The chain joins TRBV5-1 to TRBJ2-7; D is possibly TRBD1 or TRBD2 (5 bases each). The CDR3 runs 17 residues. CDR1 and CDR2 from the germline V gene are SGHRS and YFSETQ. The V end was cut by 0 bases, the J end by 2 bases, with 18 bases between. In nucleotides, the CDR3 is TGCGCCAGCAGCTTGGTTGGGGGTAACTACGTACCCTACGAGCAGTACTTC. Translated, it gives CASSLVGGNYVPYEQYF.

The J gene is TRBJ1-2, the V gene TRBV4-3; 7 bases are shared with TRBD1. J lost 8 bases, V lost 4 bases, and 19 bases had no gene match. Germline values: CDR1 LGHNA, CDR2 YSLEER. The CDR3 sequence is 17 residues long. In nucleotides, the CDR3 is TGCGCCAGCAGCCTCCGCCCCCGAAACAGGGGACTGGAAGGCTACACCTTC. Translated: CASSLRPRNRGLEGYTF.

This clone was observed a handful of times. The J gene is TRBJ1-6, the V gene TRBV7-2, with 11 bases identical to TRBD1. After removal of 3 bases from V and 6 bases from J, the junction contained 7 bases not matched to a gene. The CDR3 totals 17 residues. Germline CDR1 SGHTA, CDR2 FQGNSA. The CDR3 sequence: CASSFSGTGGGNSPLHF. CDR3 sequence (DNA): TGTGCCAGCAGCTTCAGCGGGACAGGGGGTGGTAATTCACCCCTCCACTTT.

The CDR3 sequence is CASSLVSGTGQFTGTGELFF. The DNA for the CDR3 is TGTGCCAGCAGCTTAGTTTCCGGGACAGGTCAATTTACTGGCACCGGGGAGCTGTTTTTT. V gene TRBV11-3 combines with J gene TRBJ2-2, with 8 bases identical to TRBD1. J was trimmed by 4 bases and V by 1 base; bases with no gene match: 17. The germline CDR1 and CDR2 sequences are SGHNT and YENEEA. This CDR3 contains 20 residues.

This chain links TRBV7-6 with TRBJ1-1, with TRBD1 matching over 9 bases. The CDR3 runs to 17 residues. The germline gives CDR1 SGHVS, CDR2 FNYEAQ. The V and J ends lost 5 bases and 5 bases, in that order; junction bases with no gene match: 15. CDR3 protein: CASSQILHRDRETEAFF. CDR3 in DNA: TGTGCCAGCAGCCAGATCCTACACCGGGACAGGGAGACTGAAGCTTTCTTT. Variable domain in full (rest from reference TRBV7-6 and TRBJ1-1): GAGVSQSPRYKVTKRGQDVALRCDPISGHVSLYWYRQALGQGPEFLTYFNYEAQQDKSGLPNDRFSAERPEGSISTLTIQRTEQRDSAMYRCASSQILHRDRETEAFFGQGTRLTVV.

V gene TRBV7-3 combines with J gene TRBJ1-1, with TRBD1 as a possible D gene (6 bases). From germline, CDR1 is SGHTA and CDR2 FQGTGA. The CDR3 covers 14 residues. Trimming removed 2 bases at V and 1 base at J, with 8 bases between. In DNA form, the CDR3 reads TGTGCCAGCAGCTTACAGGGGCGGAACACTGAAGCTTTCTTT. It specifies CASSLQGRNTEAFF.

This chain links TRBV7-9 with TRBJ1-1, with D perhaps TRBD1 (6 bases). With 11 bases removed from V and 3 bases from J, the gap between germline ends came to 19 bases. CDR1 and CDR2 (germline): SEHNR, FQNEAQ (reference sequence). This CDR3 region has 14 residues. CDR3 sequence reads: CAGGDTGRHTEAFF. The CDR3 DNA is TGTGCCGGGGGCGATACGGGTAGGCACACTGAAGCTTTCTTT.

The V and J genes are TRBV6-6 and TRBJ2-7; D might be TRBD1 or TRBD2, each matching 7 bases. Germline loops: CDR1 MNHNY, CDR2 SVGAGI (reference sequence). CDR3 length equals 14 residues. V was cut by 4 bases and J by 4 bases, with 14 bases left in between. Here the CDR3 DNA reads TGTGCCAGCAGTTCTCCAGGGGGAGGGTACGAGCAGTACTTC. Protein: CASSSPGGGYEQYF.

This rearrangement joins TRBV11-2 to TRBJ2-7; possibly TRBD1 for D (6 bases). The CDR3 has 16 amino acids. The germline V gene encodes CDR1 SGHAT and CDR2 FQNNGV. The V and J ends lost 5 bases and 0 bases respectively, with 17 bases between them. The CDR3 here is CASSRIGGSSSYEQYF. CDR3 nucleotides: TGTGCCAGCAGCCGGATAGGGGGATCGAGCTCCTACGAGCAGTACTTC.

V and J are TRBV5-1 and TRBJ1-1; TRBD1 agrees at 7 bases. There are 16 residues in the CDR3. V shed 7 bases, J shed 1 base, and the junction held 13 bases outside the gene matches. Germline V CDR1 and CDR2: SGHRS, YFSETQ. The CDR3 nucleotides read TGCGCCAGCGCGCCTCGACAGGGTTTCCCGAACACTGAAGCTTTCTTT. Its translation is CASAPRQGFPNTEAFF.